This TCR beta chain was profiled in a study of blood T cell repertoires in COVID-19. Study information: Samples taken during acute and convalescent COVID-19 were collected in the United States, Italy and Spain. PBMCs, B-cell-depleted T cells, or T cells were the source of the cDNA or gDNA that made up the material.

The method was immunoSEQ multiplex PCR; TCRdb's version includes in-frame clones alone and lacks a portion of them. The sample consists of 200,000 to 250,000 clones, 60% to 85% of them appearing once. Trimming cost V 1 base and J 0 bases, with 13 bases left between them. CDR1 SGHTA and CDR2 FQGNSA come from the germline V gene. This CDR3 region has 16 residues. The sequencing input was peripheral blood. This TCR was sampled from a woman in her 70s with acute or convalescent COVID-19. This chain connects TRBV7-2 to TRBJ2-7; D unresolved. Written as DNA, the CDR3 is TGTGCCAGCAGCTTAGACTCCCGGAGCAACTCCTACGAGCAGTACTTC. Its protein is CASSLDSRSNSYEQYF.